This T cell receptor (beta chain) was captured by sequencing in a study of cytomegalovirus exposure and HLA in healthy donors. Use of 60 Vbeta and 13 Jbeta primers characterized the PCR. Profiled with immunoSEQ multiplex PCR; TCRdb holds only in-frame clones, not every one. The sample holds 65,000 or so clones, over 50% seen once. General observations from the study: Investigators reported 164 TCR beta chains as tied to cytomegalovirus.

This clone turned up a few times. The target antigen is unknown. The CDR3 has 16 amino acids. Germline CDR1 reads SGHVS; CDR2 reads FNYEAQ. The junction had 14 bases not matched to a gene; V was cut back by 5 bases and J by 5 bases. This sequence was found in a man aged 30 to 45 in good health and CMV-seronegative. Material for sequencing was PBMCs. The chain has TRBV7-6 and TRBJ1-1, with TRBD1 identical over 7 bases. DNA for the CDR3: TGTGCCAGCAGCCCATACCCGGGGGACAGAGGGACTGAAGCTTTCTTT. It specifies CASSPYPGDRGTEAFF.